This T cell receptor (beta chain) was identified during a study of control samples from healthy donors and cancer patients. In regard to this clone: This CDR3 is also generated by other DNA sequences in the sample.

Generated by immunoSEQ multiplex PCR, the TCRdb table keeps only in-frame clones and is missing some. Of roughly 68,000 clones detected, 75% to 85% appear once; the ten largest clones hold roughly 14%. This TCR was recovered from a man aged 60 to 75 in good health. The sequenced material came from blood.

CDR3 residues: CSAREETQYF. The DNA of the CDR3 is TGCAGTGCTAGGGAAGAGACCCAGTACTTC. This chain uses TRBV20-1 with TRBJ2-5; D remains ambiguous. The germline V and J ends were trimmed by 3 bases and 3 bases, with 2 bases remaining between them. The germline V gene encodes CDR1 DFQATT and CDR2 SNEGSKA (reference sequence). The CDR3 contains 10 residues.